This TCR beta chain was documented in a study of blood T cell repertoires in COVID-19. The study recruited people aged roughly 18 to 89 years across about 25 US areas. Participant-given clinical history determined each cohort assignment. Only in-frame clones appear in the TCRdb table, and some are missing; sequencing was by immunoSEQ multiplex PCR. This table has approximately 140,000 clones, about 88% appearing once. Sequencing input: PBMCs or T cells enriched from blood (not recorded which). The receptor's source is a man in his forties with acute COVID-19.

The CDR3 coding sequence is TGTGCCAGCAGCCGGGCCCGAGAGACTGAAGCTTTCTTT. Translation gives CASSRARETEAFF. The rearrangement uses TRBV3-1 (or the pseudogene TRBV3-2) and TRBJ1-1; no firm D call. The V gene's germline CDR1 is LGHDT and CDR2 YNNKEL (reference sequence). Trimming took 4 bases from V and 5 from J, leaving 11 bases between them. This CDR3 has 13 amino acids.